The source of this T cell receptor (beta chain) is a study of T cell responses to AZD1222 COVID-19 vaccine. Both about-4-week and about-12-week second-dose recipients were combined. Study-level findings and limits: As reported, nearly half of all spike-specific TCRs target variant regions that are unmutated.

Concerning this clone: Its cognate antigen is unknown.

The protocol was immunoSEQ multiplex PCR, while the TCRdb copy is restricted to in-frame clones and leaves out a portion. The profile shows 60,000 to 95,000 clones, roughly 84% of them singletons. The material sequenced was peripheral blood, taken 28 days after the second AZD1222 dose. The clonotype originates from an adult who received the AZD1222 COVID-19 vaccine.

For the CDR3, the DNA is TGTGCCAGCAGTTTATCACAGGGGGCAGGAGGCTACACCTTC. Its translation: CASSLSQGAGGYTF. This chain connects TRBV28 to TRBJ1-2, with 9 nucleotides matching TRBD1. Looked up from germline, CDR1 is MDHEN and CDR2 is SYDVKM. This CDR3 is built from 14 residues. The ends lost 1 base at V and 8 bases at J; junction bases unmatched: 5.